This T cell receptor (beta chain) was captured by sequencing in a study of beta chain features in type 1 diabetes. Study background: Healthy donors and patients showed comparable age, gender and cell yields. Whole-study findings and limits: There was a moderate but significant shortening of TCRB CDR3s in all four CD4+ subsets of Type 1 diabetes patients. There was a possibility that cDNA sequencing over-represented cells with high TCR expression.

The CDR3 length is 16 residues. Germline CDR1 KGHSH, CDR2 LQKENI. The trim removed 2 bases at V and 2 bases at J, leaving 8 bases unmatched. The authors reverse transcribed all of the isolated RNA, so sequencing captured expressed TCRB transcripts. Produced via immunoSEQ multiplex PCR; TCRdb's table is partial and in-frame only. The sample records 600,000 to 700,000 clones, roughly 12% being singletons. This clone was detected only a few times. Its specificity is unknown. The V gene is TRBV18, the J gene TRBJ2-5; 7 bases map to TRBD2. The specimen sequenced was naive CD4+ T cells from blood. This TCR came from a man between 25 and 39 years old with type 1 diabetes. CDR3 amino acids: CASSPSEGLGQETQYF. The CDR3 coding sequence is TGTGCCAGCTCACCATCTGAAGGACTAGGTCAAGAGACCCAGTACTTC.